This T cell receptor beta chain stems from a study of PD-1 blockade in classical Hodgkin lymphoma. The time point was: cycle 4 day 1 (C4D1), after more than five weeks of nivolumab. There was relapse after autologous stem cell transplantation in every patient, and there was variation in brentuximab vedotin exposure. TCRdb keeps only in-frame clones here, not all; method: immunoSEQ multiplex PCR. This sample has around 60,000 clones, with around 90% found just once. The V and J ends lost 6 bases and 3 bases, in that order; junction bases with no gene match: 7. From germline, CDR1 is MNHEY and CDR2 SVGAGI. The CDR3 is 14 residues long.

This sequence was found in a human donor with classical Hodgkin lymphoma. The genes are TRBV6-5 and TRBJ2-7, with 8 bases aligning to TRBD2. The source material was peripheral blood mononuclear cells (PBMCs), sampled before the fourth cycle of nivolumab. CDR3 protein: CASSRAGAVYEQYF. The CDR3 coding sequence is TGTGCCAGCAGCCGAGCGGGAGCCGTCTACGAGCAGTACTTC.